This entry is about one T cell receptor beta chain. Antigen specificity is unknown. The data derive from a study of OX40 agonist ivuxolimab in advanced cancers. Study in general: Patients were treated with intravenous ivuxolimab, dosed at 0.01 to 10 mg/kg and infused every 2 weeks. Treatment received earlier with anti-PD-1, anti-PD-L1 or anti-CTLA-4 agents was allowed, and more than 30% had some.

Study-level points and caveats: CD4+ and CD8+ T cells in blood underwent clonal expansion by week 6 at 0.1 to 3.0 mg/kg. Undetermined was the antigen specificity of the expanded peripheral T cells.

After removal of 0 bases from V and 6 bases from J, the junction contained 2 bases not matched to a gene. This CDR3 contains 13 residues. CDR1 MNHNY and CDR2 SVGAGI come from the germline V gene (reference sequence). TCRdb's copy holds only in-frame clones and misses some; the assay was immunoSEQ multiplex PCR. The sample records about 61,000 clones, approximately 86% being singletons. The sequence came from an adult with an advanced solid tumor such as melanoma, head and neck, liver or kidney cancer. The rearrangement links TRBV6-6 to TRBJ2-7; 7 bases agree with TRBD1. Source: CD4+ or CD8+ T cells sorted from blood, taken in a trial of the OX40 agonist ivuxolimab. The CDR3 DNA sequence: TGTGCCAGCAGTTACTCTACAGGGGCCGAGCAGTACTTC. This translates into CASSYSTGAEQYF.